This T cell receptor (beta chain) was captured by sequencing in a study of T cell responses to AZD1222 COVID-19 vaccine. Regarding the study as a whole: The CD4 TCRs associated with vaccination extended across spike and predominated at 160-218 and 743-854. Spike-specific TCR breadth and depth were elevated following two AZD1222 doses.

This clone has only a few counts. Antigen: not known. The data were produced by immunoSEQ multiplex PCR, yet TCRdb's version contains in-frame clones alone and is incomplete. The table lists about 39,000 clones, just over 85% of them singletons, with 26% in the top ten. This CDR3 is 15 amino acids long. V shed 5 bases and J shed 8 bases, with 19 bases lying between them. Looked up from germline, CDR1 is MDHEN and CDR2 is SYDVKM. This TCR was recovered from an adult who received the MenACWY meningococcal vaccine as a control. Specimen: peripheral blood, collected 28 days after the second dose of the MenACWY control vaccine. V usage is TRBV28 and J usage is TRBJ1-5; D may be TRBD1 (6 bases). CDR3 sequence: CASSGGKNPVKPQHF. CDR3 coding DNA: TGTGCCAGCAGTGGGGGCAAAAACCCCGTGAAGCCCCAGCATTTT. The variable domain in full, with the rest retrieved from reference TRBV28 and TRBJ1-5, is DVKVTQSSRYLVKRTGEKVFLECVQDMDHENMFWYRQDPGLGLRLIYFSYDVKMKEKGDIPEGYSVSREKKERFSLILESASTNQTSMYLCASSGGKNPVKPQHFGDGTRLSIL.